Sequencing of this TCR beta chain was carried out in a study of blood T cells in healthy people across ages (dated by TCRdb to between 2015 and 2017). Regarding the complete study: In model experiments, template switching captured roughly one uniquely barcoded TCR beta cDNA molecule for every two T cells. The study measured age-related changes in TCR beta repertoire diversity using deep sequencing normalized with unique cDNA molecular identifiers. Donors were grouped into four age groups: young (average approximately 16 years), middle-aged (less than 40), aged (about 60) and long-lived (roughly 80). To avoid experimental bias, donors of different ages were spread randomly across the sequencing lanes. Two additional independent replicas of 1 million unique cDNA reads from the same blood draw were analyzed for two donors (one aged 18 to 29 and one aged 80 or older).

What the study reported, not specific to this receptor: Compared with the aged group, more naive CD4+ T cells, fewer expanded clones and increased TCR diversity were shown by the long-lived group, suggesting age selection. As age increased, observed TCR beta diversity per million T cells dropped in a roughly linear way, and a significant reduction was already evident by age 40. Because donor CMV infection status was unknown, age-related changes in expanded clonotypes were potentially confounded. Observed TCR beta diversity correlated strongly with the percentage of naive T cells measured by flow cytometry. Since profiling was done on bulk unsorted PBMCs, naive and antigen-experienced compartments could not be conclusively compared. Estimates of total diversity based on one million sequenced T cells were regarded as lower bounds and as underestimates.

The receptor library was made with 5' RACE. The run used an Illumina HiSeq 2500. A second PCR of about 6 to 11 cycles was run with a J-beta primer mix and a sample-barcoded 5' primer. Each TCR beta cDNA molecule received a unique molecular identifier from a template-switch 5' adaptor carrying 12 random nucleotides. At least 3 million CDR3-containing paired-end reads were obtained from each sample. First-strand cDNA synthesis was performed from all RNA using the Mint cDNA synthesis kit, with priming by a TRBC-specific oligonucleotide. All cDNA was treated with uracil-DNA glycosylase and then went through a first 18-cycle PCR with the universal primers M1SS and BC2_uni_R. The paper's data handling went like this. For normalization, 1 million high-quality reads were randomly selected from each sample, with every read carrying a distinct molecular identifier. Reads with shared molecular identifiers were discarded instead of being binned into consensus sequences. CDR3 identification, clonotype clustering and error correction used MiTCR with a Q25 quality threshold and the strictest error-elimination algorithm. A nonparametric unseen species model with Euler transformation was used to estimate a lower bound on total TCR beta diversity. TCRdb reprocessing: public reads trimmed at Q25 with fastp, clones called with MiXCR, in-frame beta chains kept. Duplicate CDR3 protein sequences are folded into a single record with the most common DNA and genes. These V and J calls originate from TCRdb's pipeline instead of the authors' own analysis. The sample table lists about 1,600,000 distinct CDR3 sequences, around 42% of them with a count of one. Roughly 7.9% of the sample lies in the top ten.

The CDR3 numbers 14 residues from cysteine through phenylalanine. This entry keeps only the CDR3 DNA: 42 bases, framed from base 1. A distance of 5 bases separates the germline ends of V and J, which lose 0 bases and 1 base respectively. CDR1 SGDLS and CDR2 YYNGEE are derived from the germline V gene. This clonotype was seen only a few times. The antigen it recognizes is unknown. Per-base quality was not reported, and no clone a single base away is much larger than it. The donors were under 40 Caucasian individuals from Russia, aged roughly 6 to 100 years, who were systemically healthy. About 10 milliliters of peripheral blood were drawn from each donor into EDTA-treated Vacutainer tubes. Ficoll-Paque density-gradient centrifugation was used to isolate PBMCs, with at least 7 million obtained per sample. Trizol reagent was used to extract total RNA from the PBMCs, yielding at least 5 micrograms per sample. For every donor, flow cytometry on a PBMC aliquot measured the percentage of naive CD45RAhigh/CD27high T cells.

This clonotype was sampled from a woman under 30 in good health. The sequencing sample was made of blood. The sequence joins TRBV9 to TRBJ1-5; the D gene cannot be named for sure. The DNA is as follows: TGTGCCAGCAGCGTAGGACCCAGCAATCAGCCCCAGCATTTT. Translated, this gives CASSVGPSNQPQHF.